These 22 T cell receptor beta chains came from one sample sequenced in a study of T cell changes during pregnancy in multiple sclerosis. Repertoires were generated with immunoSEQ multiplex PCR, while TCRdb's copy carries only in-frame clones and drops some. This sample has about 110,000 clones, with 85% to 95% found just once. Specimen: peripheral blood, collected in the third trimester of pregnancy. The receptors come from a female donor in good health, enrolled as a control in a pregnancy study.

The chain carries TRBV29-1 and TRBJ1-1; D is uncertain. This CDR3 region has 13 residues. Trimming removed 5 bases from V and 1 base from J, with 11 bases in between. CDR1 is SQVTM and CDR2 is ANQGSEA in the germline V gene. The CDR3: CSVRGVRNTEAFF. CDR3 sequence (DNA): TGCAGCGTTCGTGGAGTGAGGAACACTGAAGCTTTCTTT.

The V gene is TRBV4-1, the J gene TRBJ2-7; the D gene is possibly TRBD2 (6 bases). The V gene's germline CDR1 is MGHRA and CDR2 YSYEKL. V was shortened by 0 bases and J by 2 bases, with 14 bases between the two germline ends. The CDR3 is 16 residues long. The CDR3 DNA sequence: TGCGCCAGCAGCCAAGATAGAGGCGGGGTGACCTACGAGCAGTACTTC. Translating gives CASSQDRGGVTYEQYF.

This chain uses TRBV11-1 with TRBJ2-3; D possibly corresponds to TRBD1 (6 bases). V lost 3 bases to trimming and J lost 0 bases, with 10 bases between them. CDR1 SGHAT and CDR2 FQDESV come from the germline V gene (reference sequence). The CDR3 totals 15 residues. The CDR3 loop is CASSLTGPSTDTQYF. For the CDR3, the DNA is TGTGCCAGCAGCTTGACAGGACCTAGCACAGATACGCAGTATTTT. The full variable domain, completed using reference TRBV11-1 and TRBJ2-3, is EAEVAQSPRYKITEKSQAVAFWCDPISGHATLYWYRQILGQGPELLVQFQDESVVDDSQLPKDRFSAERLKGVDSTLKIQPAELGDSAMYLCASSLTGPSTDTQYFGPGTRLTVL.

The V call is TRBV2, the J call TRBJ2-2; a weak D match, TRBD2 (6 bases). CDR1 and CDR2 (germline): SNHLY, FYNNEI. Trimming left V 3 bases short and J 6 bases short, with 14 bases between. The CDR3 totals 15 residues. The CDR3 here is CASSDIIPGAGELFF. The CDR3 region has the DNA TGTGCCAGCAGTGACATCATACCGGGGGCCGGGGAGCTGTTTTTT.

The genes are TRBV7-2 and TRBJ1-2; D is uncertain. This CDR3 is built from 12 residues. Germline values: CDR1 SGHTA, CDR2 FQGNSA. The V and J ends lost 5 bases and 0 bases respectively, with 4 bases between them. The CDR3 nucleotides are TGTGCCAGCAGCCCCTCTAACTATGGCTACACCTTC. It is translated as CASSPSNYGYTF.

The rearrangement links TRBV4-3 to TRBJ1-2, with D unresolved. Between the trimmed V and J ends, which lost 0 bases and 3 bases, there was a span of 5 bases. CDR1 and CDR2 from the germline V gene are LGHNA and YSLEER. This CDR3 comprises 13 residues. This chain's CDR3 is CASSQDGDYGYTF. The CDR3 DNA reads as TGCGCCAGCAGCCAAGACGGGGACTATGGCTACACCTTC.

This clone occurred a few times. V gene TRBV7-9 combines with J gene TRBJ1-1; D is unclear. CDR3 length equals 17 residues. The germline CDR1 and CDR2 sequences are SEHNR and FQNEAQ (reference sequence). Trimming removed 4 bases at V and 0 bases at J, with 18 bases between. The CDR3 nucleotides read TGTGCCAGCAGCTCGTTAATGAGGAGTTCTATGAACACTGAAGCTTTCTTT. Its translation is CASSSLMRSSMNTEAFF.

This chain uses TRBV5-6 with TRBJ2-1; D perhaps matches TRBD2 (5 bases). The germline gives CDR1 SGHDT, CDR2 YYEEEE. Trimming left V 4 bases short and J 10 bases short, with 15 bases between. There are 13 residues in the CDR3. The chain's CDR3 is CASSPGRRLEQFF. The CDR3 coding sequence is TGTGCCAGCAGCCCTGGTCGCCGACTAGAGCAGTTCTTC.

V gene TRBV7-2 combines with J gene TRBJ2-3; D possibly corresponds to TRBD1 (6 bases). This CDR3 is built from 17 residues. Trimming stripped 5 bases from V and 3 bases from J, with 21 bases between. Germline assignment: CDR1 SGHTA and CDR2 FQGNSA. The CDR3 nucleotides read TGTGCCAGCAGCAACCCACTGAGGGGGAAGGGAACAGATACGCAGTATTTT. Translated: CASSNPLRGKGTDTQYF.

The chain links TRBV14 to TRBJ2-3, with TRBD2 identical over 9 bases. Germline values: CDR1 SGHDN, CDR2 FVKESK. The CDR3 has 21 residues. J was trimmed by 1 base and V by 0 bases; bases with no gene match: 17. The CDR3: CASSQDLPASGADLGTDTQYF. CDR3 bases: TGTGCCAGCAGCCAAGATCTGCCGGCTAGCGGGGCTGATTTGGGCACAGATACGCAGTATTTT.

The CDR3: CASSTSPGDSYNSPLHF. The CDR3 bases are TGTGCCAGTAGTACCTCCCCAGGGGACTCCTATAATTCACCCCTCCACTTT. The chain recombines TRBV19 with TRBJ1-6; a possible D gene is TRBD1 (6 bases). The V and J ends lost 4 bases and 0 bases respectively, with 13 bases between them. Germline V gene sequence: CDR1 LNHDA, CDR2 SQIVND (reference sequence). This CDR3 region has 17 residues.

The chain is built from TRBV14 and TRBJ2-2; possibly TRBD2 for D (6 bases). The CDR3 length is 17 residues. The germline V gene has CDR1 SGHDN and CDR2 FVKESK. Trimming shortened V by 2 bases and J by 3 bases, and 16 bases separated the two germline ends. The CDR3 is CASSQKTGVGDTGELFF. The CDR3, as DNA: TGTGCCAGCAGCCAAAAAACGGGGGTAGGGGACACCGGGGAGCTGTTTTTT.

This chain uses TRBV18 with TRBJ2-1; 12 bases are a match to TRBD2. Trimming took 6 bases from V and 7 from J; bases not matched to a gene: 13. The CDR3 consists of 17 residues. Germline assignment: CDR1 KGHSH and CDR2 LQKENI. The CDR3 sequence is CASSKAPTSGGYNEQFF. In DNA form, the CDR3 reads TGTGCCAGCTCTAAAGCACCTACTAGCGGGGGGTATAATGAGCAGTTCTTC.

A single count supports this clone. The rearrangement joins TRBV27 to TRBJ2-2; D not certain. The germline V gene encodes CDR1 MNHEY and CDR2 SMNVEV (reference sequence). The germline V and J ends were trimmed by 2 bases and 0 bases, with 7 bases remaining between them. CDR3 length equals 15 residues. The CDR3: CASSLGSANTGELFF. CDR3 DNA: TGTGCCAGCAGTTTAGGCAGCGCGAACACCGGGGAGCTGTTTTTT.

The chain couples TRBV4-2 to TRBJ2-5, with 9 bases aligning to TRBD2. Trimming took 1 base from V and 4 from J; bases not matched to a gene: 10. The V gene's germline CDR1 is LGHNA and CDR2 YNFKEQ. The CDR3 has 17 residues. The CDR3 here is CASSQGAGGGALETQYF. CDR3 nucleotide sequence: TGTGCCAGCAGCCAAGGAGCAGGCGGGGGGGCCTTAGAGACCCAGTACTTC.

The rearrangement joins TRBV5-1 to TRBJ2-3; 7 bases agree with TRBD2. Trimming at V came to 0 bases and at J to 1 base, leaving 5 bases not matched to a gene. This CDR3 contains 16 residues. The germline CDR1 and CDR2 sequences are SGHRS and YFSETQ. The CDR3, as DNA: TGCGCCAGCAGCTTGGTGGCGAGCGGGGGCACAGATACGCAGTATTTT. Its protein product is CASSLVASGGTDTQYF.

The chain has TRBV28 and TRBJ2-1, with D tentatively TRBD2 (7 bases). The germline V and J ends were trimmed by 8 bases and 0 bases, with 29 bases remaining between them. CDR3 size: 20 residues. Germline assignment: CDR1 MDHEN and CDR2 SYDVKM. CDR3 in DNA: TGTGCCAGCCTAGGAAGGGGGGGTCGGGGTTGGGTTGCCTCCTACAATGAGCAGTTCTTC. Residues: CASLGRGGRGWVASYNEQFF.

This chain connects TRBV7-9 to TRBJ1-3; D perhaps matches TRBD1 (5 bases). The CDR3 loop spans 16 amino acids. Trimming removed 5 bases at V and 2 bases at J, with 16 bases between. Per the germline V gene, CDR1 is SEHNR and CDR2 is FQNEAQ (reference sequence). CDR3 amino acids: CASSPYFGGTGNTIYF. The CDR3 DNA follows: TGTGCCAGCAGCCCCTATTTTGGGGGGACTGGAAACACCATATATTTT.

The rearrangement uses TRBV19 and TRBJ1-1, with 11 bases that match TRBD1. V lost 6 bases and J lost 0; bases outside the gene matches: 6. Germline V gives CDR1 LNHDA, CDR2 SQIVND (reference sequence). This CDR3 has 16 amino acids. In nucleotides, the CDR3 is TGTGCCAGTAGCCTCCGGACAGGGGGCATGAACACTGAAGCTTTCTTT. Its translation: CASSLRTGGMNTEAFF. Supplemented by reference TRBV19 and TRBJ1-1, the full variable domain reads DGGITQSPKYLFRKEGQNVTLSCEQNLNHDAMYWYRQDPGQGLRLIYYSQIVNDFQKGDIAEGYSVSREKKESFPLTVTSAQKNPTAFYLCASSLRTGGMNTEAFFGQGTRLTVV.

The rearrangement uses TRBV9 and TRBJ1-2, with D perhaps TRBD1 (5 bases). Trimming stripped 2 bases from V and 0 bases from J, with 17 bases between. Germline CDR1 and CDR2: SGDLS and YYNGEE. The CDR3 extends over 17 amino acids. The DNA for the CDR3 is TGTGCCAGCAGCGTCGGTCAGGGCTACGGAGCTAACTATGGCTACACCTTC. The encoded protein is CASSVGQGYGANYGYTF.

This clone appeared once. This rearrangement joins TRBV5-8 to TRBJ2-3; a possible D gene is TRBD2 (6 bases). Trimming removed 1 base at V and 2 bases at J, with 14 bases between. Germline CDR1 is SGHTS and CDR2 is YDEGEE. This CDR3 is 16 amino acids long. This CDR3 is CASSLKLGLPTDTQYF. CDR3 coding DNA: TGTGCCAGCAGCTTGAAACTAGGACTACCCACAGATACGCAGTATTTT.

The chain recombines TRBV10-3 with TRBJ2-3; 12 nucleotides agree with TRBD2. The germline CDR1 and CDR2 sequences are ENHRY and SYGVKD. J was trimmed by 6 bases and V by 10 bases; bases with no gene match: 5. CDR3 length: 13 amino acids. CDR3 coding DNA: TGTGCCACTAGCGGGGGGGCCGGGGATACGCAGTATTTT. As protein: CATSGGAGDTQYF.